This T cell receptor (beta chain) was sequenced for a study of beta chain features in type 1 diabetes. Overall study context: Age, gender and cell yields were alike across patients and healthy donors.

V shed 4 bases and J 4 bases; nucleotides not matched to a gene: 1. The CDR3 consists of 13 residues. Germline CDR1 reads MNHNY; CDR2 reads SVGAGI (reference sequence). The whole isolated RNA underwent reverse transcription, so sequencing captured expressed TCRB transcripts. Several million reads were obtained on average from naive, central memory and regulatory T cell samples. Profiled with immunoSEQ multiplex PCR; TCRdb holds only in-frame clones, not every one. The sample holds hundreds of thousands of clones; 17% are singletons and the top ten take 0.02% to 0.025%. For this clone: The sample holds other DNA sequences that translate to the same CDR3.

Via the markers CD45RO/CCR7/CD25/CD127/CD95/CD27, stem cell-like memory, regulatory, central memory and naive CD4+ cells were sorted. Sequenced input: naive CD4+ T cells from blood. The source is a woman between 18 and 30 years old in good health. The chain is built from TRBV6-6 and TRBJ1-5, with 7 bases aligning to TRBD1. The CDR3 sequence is CASSSQGNQPQHF. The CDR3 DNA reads TGTGCCAGCAGTTCACAGGGGAATCAGCCCCAGCATTTT.